Listed below are T cell receptor beta chains from one sample, sequenced in a study of T cell responses to AZD1222 COVID-19 vaccine. The table came from immunoSEQ multiplex PCR; TCRdb's copy has only in-frame clones and leaves some out. The repertoire has around 180,000 clones, around 93% of them found once; the top ten carry 9.2%. This material consisted of peripheral blood, taken on day 0 of AZD1222 vaccination. These receptors all come from an adult in good health. Each CDR3 is given with its conserved first and last residue. A D gene is named only where the DNA matches it firmly. Part of the rows lack a size; the others show once, few, many or a class for expanded clones.

V,J,D,size,DNA,CDR3
TRBV9,TRBJ1-2,TRBD1,once,TGTGCCAGCAGCGGGCCGGGACAGGCAAGCGGGTATGGCTACACCTTC,CASSGPGQASGYGYTF
TRBV5-1,TRBJ2-1,-,once,TGCGCCAGCAGCTTGGTTTCCCACTCCTACAATGAGCAGTTCTTC,CASSLVSHSYNEQFF
TRBV7-9,TRBJ2-1,TRBD1,-,TGTGCCAGCAGCTCGGGCGACAGGGGATATGATGAGCAGTTCTTC,CASSSGDRGYDEQFF
TRBV30,TRBJ1-1,TRBD1,-,TGTGCCTGGAGTGTGGACAGGGAAGGCACTGAAGCTTTCTTT,CAWSVDREGTEAFF
TRBV19,TRBJ2-6,-,-,TGTGCCAGTACCCTTAGTTCTGGGGCCAACGTCCTGACTTTC,CASTLSSGANVLTF
TRBV5-1,TRBJ2-1,-,-,TGCGCCAGCAGCTTGGTGGCCGGAAGCTCCTACAATGAGCAGTTCTTC,CASSLVAGSSYNEQFF
TRBV5-1,TRBJ2-7,-,-,TGCGCCAGCAGTACCCGGCGGGGATCCTACGAGCAGTACTTC,CASSTRRGSYEQYF
TRBV5-1,TRBJ2-7,-,-,TGCGCCAGCAGCCGTGGGTACGAGCAGTACTTC,CASSRGYEQYF
TRBV28,TRBJ1-1,-,-,TGTGCCAGCAGTTTATCAGAGAACACTGAAGCTTTCTTT,CASSLSENTEAFF
TRBV6-2/TRBV6-3,TRBJ2-1,-,-,TGTGCCAGCAGTGTCTTAGGGACCTACAATGAGCAGTTCTTC,CASSVLGTYNEQFF
TRBV20-1,TRBJ1-1,-,-,TGCAGTGCCCCAAACACTGAAGCTTTCTTT,CSAPNTEAFF
TRBV5-8,TRBJ2-3,TRBD2,-,TGTGCGGGCAGCTTGGGACTAGCGGGAGGCACAGATACGCAGTATTTT,CAGSLGLAGGTDTQYF
TRBV24-1,TRBJ1-2,-,-,TGTGCCACCAGTGATTCCCGGATAAACTATGGCTACACCTTC,CATSDSRINYGYTF
TRBV30,TRBJ1-3,TRBD1,once,TGTGCCTGGAGCGACAAACAGGGGACGGCTGGAAACACCATATATTTT,CAWSDKQGTAGNTIYF
TRBV5-6,TRBJ1-2,-,-,TGTGCCAGCAGCTTGGACAGGTTGCATGGCTACACCTTC,CASSLDRLHGYTF
TRBV10-3,TRBJ2-3,-,-,TGTGCCGTCGGGGGGCGGGTAGGCACAGATACGCAGTATTTT,CAVGGRVGTDTQYF
TRBV9,TRBJ1-1,-,-,TGTGCCAGCAGCGTAGGATTGGTGAACACTGAAGCTTTCTTT,CASSVGLVNTEAFF
TRBV5-1,TRBJ2-2,-,-,TGCGCCAGCAGCGTTAGGACATCTGCCGGGGAGCTGTTTTTT,CASSVRTSAGELFF
TRBV6-4,TRBJ2-2,-,once,TGTGCCAGCAGCCCGACTTGGGGGGTTACCGGGGAGCTGTTTTTT,CASSPTWGVTGELFF
TRBV7-9,TRBJ1-6,-,-,TGTGCCAGCAGCTTAGCGAAGTTAGGTCAGGGGAAATCACCCCTCCACTTT,CASSLAKLGQGKSPLHF
TRBV5-1,TRBJ1-1,-,once,TGCGCCAGCAGCTTGTACGGGCGGGGCACTGAAGCTTTCTTT,CASSLYGRGTEAFF
TRBV28,TRBJ2-2,-,-,TGTGCCAGCGGATCAGGGGTTGGCACCGGGGAGCTGTTTTTT,CASGSGVGTGELFF
TRBV21-1,TRBJ1-1,-,-,TGTGCCAGCAGCTTCGTCCAACCAGCGGGCACTGAAGCTTTCTTT,CASSFVQPAGTEAFF
TRBV21-1,TRBJ2-7,-,-,TGTGCCAGCAGGGGGGCCCGGGACAGGGACTACGAGCAGTACTTC,CASRGARDRDYEQYF
TRBV30,TRBJ1-1,-,once,TGTGCCTGGACCTTCTCCCCGGGACGAGGAGGGCGGGCTTTCTTT,CAWTFSPGRGGRAFF
TRBV28,TRBJ1-6,TRBD1,-,TGTGCCTGTAACAGGGGTCATAATTCACCCCTCCACTTT,CACNRGHNSPLHF
TRBV27,TRBJ2-1,TRBD2,-,TGTTCCAGCAGTTTATACGGGACTAGCGGGAGGGCCGTCGTGTACAATGAGCAGTTCTTC,CSSSLYGTSGRAVVYNEQFF
TRBV29-1,TRBJ1-1,TRBD1,-,TGCAGCGCCCGGGGACAGGGCCCGAACACTGAAGCTTTCTTT,CSARGQGPNTEAFF
TRBV7-9,TRBJ1-3,TRBD1,-,TGTGCCAGCAGCTTAGTTGGCAGGGGGACTGGAAACACCATATATTTT,CASSLVGRGTGNTIYF
TRBV3-1/TRBV3-2,TRBJ2-7,TRBD2,-,TGTGCCAGCAGCCAAGTCCTCGGGGGAGGGGCCTACGAGCAGTACTTC,CASSQVLGGGAYEQYF
TRBV30,TRBJ1-1,-,-,TGTGCCTGGAGTGCGACGGGGAACACTGAAGCTTTCTTT,CAWSATGNTEAFF
TRBV9,TRBJ1-1,TRBD1,-,TGTGCCAGCAGCGCAGGGGGTGAGGACACTGAAGCTTTCTTT,CASSAGGEDTEAFF
TRBV11-3,TRBJ2-2,-,-,TGTGCCAGCAGCTTAGGCGGGCACACCGGGGAGCTGTTTTTT,CASSLGGHTGELFF
TRBV4-1,TRBJ1-1,TRBD1,-,TGCGCCAGCAGCCAAGACAGGGGGAGAGCTTTCTTT,CASSQDRGRAFF
TRBV6-5,TRBJ1-5,-,-,TGTGCCAGCTCCTTAGGGGGGAATCGTGGCCAGCCCCAGCATTTT,CASSLGGNRGQPQHF
TRBV2,TRBJ2-2,-,-,TGTGCCAGCAGTATGGACCCGTCGGCAACCGGGGAGCTGTTTTTT,CASSMDPSATGELFF
TRBV9,TRBJ1-6,-,-,TGTGCCAGCAGCGTAGGGGGGATGTTAGATTCACCCCTCCACTTT,CASSVGGMLDSPLHF
TRBV2,TRBJ2-7,-,-,TGTGCCAGCAGTGTGGGCTGGAACTACGAGCAGTACTTC,CASSVGWNYEQYF
TRBV3-1/TRBV3-2,TRBJ1-5,-,-,TGTGCCAGCAGCCAAGAGGGGTTGGGCAATCAGCCCCAGCATTTT,CASSQEGLGNQPQHF
TRBV13,TRBJ2-1,TRBD2,-,TGTGCCAGCAGCCTGAATAGCGGGAGCCACTCCTACAATGAGCAGTTCTTC,CASSLNSGSHSYNEQFF
TRBV4-3,TRBJ1-1,-,-,TGCGCCAGCAGCCTCATCCCGGCGAGTTACTACACTGAAGCTTTCTTT,CASSLIPASYYTEAFF
TRBV27,TRBJ2-3,TRBD1,-,TGTGCCAGCAGTTGGACAGGGGGAGGGGCAGATACGCAGTATTTT,CASSWTGGGADTQYF
TRBV24-1,TRBJ1-5,-,-,TGTGCCACCTCCGCCGCAGGGCTCAATCAGCCCCAGCATTTT,CATSAAGLNQPQHF